These 5 T cell receptor beta chains were all obtained from the same sample, sequenced in a study of identifying expanded T cells in peripheral blood. The assay was immunoSEQ multiplex PCR, and TCRdb's table has in-frame clones only and misses some. This sample yields around 78,000 clones, of which about 83% are seen a single time; more than 15% belongs to the top ten. The sample was blood. These TCRs come from a person aged 18 to 69 in good health.

The chain is built from TRBV5-1 and TRBJ2-1; 10 bases line up with TRBD2. V lost 0 bases to trimming and J lost 1 base; unmatched junction nucleotides: 1. Germline V gene lookup returns CDR1 SGHRS and CDR2 YFSETQ. This CDR3 region has 16 residues. CDR3 residues: CASSLASGRSYNEQFF. The CDR3 DNA follows: TGCGCCAGCAGCTTGGCTAGCGGGAGATCCTACAATGAGCAGTTCTTC. The full variable domain, its missing parts supplied by reference TRBV5-1 and TRBJ2-1, is KAGVTQTPRYLIKTRGQQVTLSCSPISGHRSVSWYQQTPGQGLQFLFEYFSETQRNKGNFPGRFSGRQFSNSRSEMNVSTLELGDSALYLCASSLASGRSYNEQFFGPGTRLTVL.

This clone was observed a single time. The chain carries TRBV14 and TRBJ1-1; no firm D call. Germline lookup yields CDR1 SGHDN and CDR2 FVKESK. This CDR3 has 13 residues. The V end was cut by 4 bases, the J end by 1 base, with 7 bases between. For the CDR3, the DNA is TGTGCCAGCAGCCCCGGGCCGAACACTGAAGCTTTCTTT. This sequence encodes CASSPGPNTEAFF.

This clone was picked up a small number of times. V usage is TRBV6-6 and J usage is TRBJ1-3; D is perhaps TRBD1 (6 bases). CDR3 length: 15 residues. V gave up 6 bases and J gave up 6 bases, with 18 bases separating them. The germline CDR1 and CDR2 sequences are MNHNY and SVGAGI (reference sequence). CDR3 nucleotide sequence: TGTGCCAGCAGCTCGACAACACAGGGAGTAAACACCATATATTTT. Residues: CASSSTTQGVNTIYF.

V is TRBV4-2 and J is TRBJ2-1; 7 bases are shared with TRBD2. The CDR3 extends over 17 amino acids. The V gene end was trimmed by 0 bases and the J gene end by 2 bases; junction bases not matched to a gene: 7. Germline V lookup: CDR1 LGHNA, CDR2 YNFKEQ. Written as DNA, the CDR3 is TGTGCCAGCAGCCAAGAGGGTGGGAGGGCCGCCTACAATGAGCAGTTCTTC. As protein: CASSQEGGRAAYNEQFF.

In its sample, this clone was seen a few times. V and J are TRBV28 and TRBJ2-7; 9 bases fit TRBD2. There are 15 residues in the CDR3. The germline V gene encodes CDR1 MDHEN and CDR2 SYDVKM. After removal of 6 bases from V and 1 base from J, the junction contained 7 bases not matched to a gene. CDR3 amino acids: CASSKTSGLSYEQYF. In DNA, the CDR3 is TGTGCCAGCAGCAAAACTAGCGGGCTATCCTACGAGCAGTACTTC.